The sequence of this T cell receptor beta chain was determined in a study of T cell responses to AZD1222 COVID-19 vaccine. The overall study: Recipients boosted at about 4 weeks or about 12 weeks are pooled. General study points: Repertoires in all cases were sampled only once the peak T cell response had passed.

V was pared by 7 bases and J by 7 bases, with 10 bases between. The V gene's germline CDR1 is MNHEY and CDR2 SVGAGI. The CDR3 extends over 12 amino acids. Note on this clone: The antigen is unknown.

Only in-frame clones appear in the TCRdb table, and some are missing; sequencing was by immunoSEQ multiplex PCR. This sample yields 150,000 to 200,000 clones, of which 80% to 95% are seen a single time; approximately 2.2% belongs to the top ten. The source was peripheral blood, collected on day 0 of AZD1222 vaccination. V and J are TRBV6-5 and TRBJ2-2; D is possibly TRBD1 (5 bases). The source of this sequence is an adult in good health. CDR3 sequence: CASNQGNGELFF. The CDR3 DNA reads TGTGCCAGCAACCAGGGTAACGGGGAGCTGTTTTTT.